This TCR beta chain was recorded in a study of T-cell memory formation after mild COVID-19. Study-wide context: Clusters were largely donor specific.

5'RACE, which relied on constant-segment primers, yielded TCR alpha and TCR beta cDNA libraries carrying sample barcodes and UMIs. TCRdb called the 5' RACE reads again in MiXCR, with one record for every CDR3 protein. The repertoire holds more than 80,000 distinct CDR3 sequences, approximately 13% seen once, with about 27% in the top ten. V was clipped by 4 bases and J by 6 bases; unmatched bases: 9. The CDR3 has 14 amino acids. Germline loops: CDR1 SGHRS, CDR2 YFSETQ. Comment on this clonotype: Its antigen remains unknown.

Findings and caveats of the study: Memory cells collected pre-infection included some clones that later responded, suggesting cross-reactive memory joined. The authors did not confirm SARS-CoV-2 specificity of second-wave clones peaking day 37.

Input material: PBMCs or a T cell subset sorted from them (not recorded which). The clonotype was recovered from an adult woman who had mild COVID-19 (a few samples of this study predate the infection). Cell type and time point are not known. The rearrangement joins TRBV5-1 to TRBJ1-1; 7 bases map to TRBD1. The CDR3 sequence is CASSQTSTGAEAFF. The CDR3, as DNA: TGCGCCAGCAGCCAGACAAGTACAGGGGCTGAAGCTTTCTTT.